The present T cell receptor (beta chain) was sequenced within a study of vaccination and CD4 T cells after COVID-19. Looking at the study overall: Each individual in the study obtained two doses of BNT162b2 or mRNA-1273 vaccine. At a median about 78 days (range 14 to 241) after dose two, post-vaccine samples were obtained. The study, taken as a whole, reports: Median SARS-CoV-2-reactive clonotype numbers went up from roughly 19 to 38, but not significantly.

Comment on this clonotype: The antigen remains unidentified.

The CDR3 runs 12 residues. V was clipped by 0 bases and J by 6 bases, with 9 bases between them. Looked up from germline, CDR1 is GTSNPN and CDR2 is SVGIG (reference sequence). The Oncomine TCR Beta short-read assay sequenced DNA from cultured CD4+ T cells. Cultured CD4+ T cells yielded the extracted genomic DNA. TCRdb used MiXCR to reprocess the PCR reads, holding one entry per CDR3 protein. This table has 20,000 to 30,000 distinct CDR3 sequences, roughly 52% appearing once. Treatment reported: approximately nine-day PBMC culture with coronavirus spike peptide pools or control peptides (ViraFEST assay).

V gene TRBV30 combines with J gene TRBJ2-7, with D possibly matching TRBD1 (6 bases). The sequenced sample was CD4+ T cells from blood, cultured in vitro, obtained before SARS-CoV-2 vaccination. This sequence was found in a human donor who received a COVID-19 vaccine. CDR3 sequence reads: CAWSVARGEQYF. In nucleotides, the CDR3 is TGTGCCTGGAGTGTAGCCAGGGGCGAGCAGTACTTC.